The next 5 T cell receptor beta chains were all read from a single sample in a study of T cell clones after liver transplantation. The data were produced by immunoSEQ multiplex PCR, yet TCRdb's version contains in-frame clones alone and is incomplete. The data contain some 120,000 clones, about nine tenths of them singletons. The sample was CD4+ T cells from blood, taken 12 months after liver transplant. The receptor set was obtained from a human patient who received a liver transplant. The graft donor may account for some of the T cells.

The CDR3 reads CASSLETGASSYNEQFF. As DNA, the CDR3 is TGTGCCAGCAGCTTAGAAACAGGTGCTAGCTCCTACAATGAGCAGTTCTTC. This chain uses TRBV7-6 with TRBJ2-1, with D perhaps TRBD1 (5 bases). Germline V CDR1 and CDR2: SGHVS, FNYEAQ. Trimming cost V 1 base and J 0 bases, with 13 bases left between them. The CDR3 is 17 amino acids.

This clone appeared a single time. The chain links TRBV30 to TRBJ1-1, with D tentatively TRBD1 (6 bases). The germline V gene encodes CDR1 GTSNPN and CDR2 SVGIG (reference sequence). The V gene lost 2 bases and the J gene lost 3 bases, with 10 bases spanning the gap. The CDR3 runs 13 residues. This CDR3 reads CAWSTPGDTEAFF. The CDR3 nucleotides read TGTGCCTGGAGTACCCCAGGGGACACTGAAGCTTTCTTT.

CDR3 residues: CASSQERREPQHF. CDR3 DNA: TGTGCCAGCAGCCAAGAGAGGCGGGAGCCCCAGCATTTT. This chain connects TRBV4-2 to TRBJ1-5; the D is unclear. Trimming pared 0 bases from V and 8 bases from J, leaving 8 bases between. CDR1 is LGHNA and CDR2 is YNFKEQ in the germline V gene. The CDR3 totals 13 residues.

The rearrangement uses TRBV15 and TRBJ2-3; 9 bases are shared with TRBD2. V lost 3 bases and J lost 3; bases outside the gene matches: 7. This CDR3 spans 16 amino acids. Germline CDR1 reads LNHNV; CDR2 reads YYDKDF (reference sequence). The CDR3 is CATSSGTSQLTDTQYF. Written as DNA, the CDR3 is TGTGCCACCAGCAGCGGGACTAGCCAACTTACAGATACGCAGTATTTT.

J is TRBJ2-5 and V is TRBV5-1; D ambiguous. This CDR3 contains 12 residues. Trimming removed 0 bases from V and 5 bases from J, with 5 bases in between. The germline V gene encodes CDR1 SGHRS and CDR2 YFSETQ. CDR3 amino acids: CASSLDWETQYF. The DNA for the CDR3 is TGCGCCAGCAGCTTGGACTGGGAGACCCAGTACTTC. Combining the CDR3 with reference TRBV5-1 and TRBJ2-5 gives the whole variable domain KAGVTQTPRYLIKTRGQQVTLSCSPISGHRSVSWYQQTPGQGLQFLFEYFSETQRNKGNFPGRFSGRQFSNSRSEMNVSTLELGDSALYLCASSLDWETQYFGPGTRLLVL.